This TCR beta chain came from a study of lymphopenia after photon versus proton radiotherapy (dated by TCRdb to between 2017 and 2020). For the study in its entirety: Photon and proton radiation therapy were compared by the study for their immunological effects in patients with gastrointestinal tumors who developed high-grade lymphopenia. The goal of the study was to characterize the differences between the two radiation modalities in how they affect the immune system. The roughly 21 patients in the cohort had gastrointestinal tumors, were treated with either photon or proton therapy, and subsequently developed lymphopenia. Findings and caveats that apply to the study as a whole: After the lymphocyte count nadir, oligoclonal expansion, especially of CD8+ Temra cells, was observed in photon-treated repertoires, and the drop in diversity was driven by this expansion. The survival association was assessed only in patients who died, and the authors presented better survival with proton therapy as a possibility rather than a demonstrated result. Across the cohort, an inverse correlation was found between a larger post-nadir drop in TCR diversity and overall survival time among patients who died. During treatment, patients who received proton therapy stayed relatively stable, whereas patients who received photon therapy lost naive T cells and TCR diversity and gained effector/memory populations.

The method was the immunoSEQ multiplex PCR assay. Deep sequencing of rearranged TCR beta loci, alongside multiparametric flow cytometry, was used to profile T cell repertoires. Imported from immuneACCESS, the table was reduced by TCRdb to in-frame sequences with V and J called. These copies leave out some clones; in studies compared against another copy, an unresolved V gene accounts for under half, and the cause of the remainder is not known. The sample table records about 40,000 clones; over 65% of these occur just once. The ten largest clones capture about 2.9% of the sample. A word on this clone: Its antigen remains undetermined. The record has no base qualities; no much larger clone is one base away.

CDR1 and CDR2 are drawn from the germline V gene (reference sequence): LNHNV, YYDKDF. The CDR3 holds 13 amino acids from the cysteine to the phenylalanine. The retained sequence is limited to the CDR3, 39 bases, with the frame set at the first base. V and J lose 1 base and 3 bases, and a span of 5 bases separates them. Material: peripheral blood, obtained from a patient treated with photon-based radiotherapy. Recombination linked TRBV15 to TRBJ2-3; confidence is insufficient to name the D gene. This TCR came from a man over 45 with gastric cancer. The CDR3 region: CATSRALTDTQYF. The nucleotide sequence reads as follows: TGTGCCACCAGCAGAGCCCTTACAGATACGCAGTATTTT.